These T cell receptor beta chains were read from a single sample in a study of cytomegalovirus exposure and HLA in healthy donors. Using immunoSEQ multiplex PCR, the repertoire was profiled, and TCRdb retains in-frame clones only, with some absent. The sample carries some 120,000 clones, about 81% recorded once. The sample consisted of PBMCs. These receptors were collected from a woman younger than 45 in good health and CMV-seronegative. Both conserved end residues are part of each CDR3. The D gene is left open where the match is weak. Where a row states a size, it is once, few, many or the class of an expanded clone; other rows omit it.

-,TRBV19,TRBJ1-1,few,CASSIDYLRQDIAEAFF,TGTGCCAGTAGTATCGATTACCTTAGACAGGATATTGCTGAAGCTTTCTTT
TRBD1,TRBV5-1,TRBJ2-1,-,CASSAGQGGYNEQFF,TGCGCCAGCAGCGCGGGACAGGGAGGTTACAATGAGCAGTTCTTC
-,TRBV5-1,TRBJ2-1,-,CASSLVSQGRDEQFF,TGCGCCAGCAGCTTGGTAAGCCAGGGTAGGGATGAGCAGTTCTTC
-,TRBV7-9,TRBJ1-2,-,CASIQGMVVDGYTF,TGTGCCAGCATACAGGGTATGGTTGTCGATGGCTACACCTTC
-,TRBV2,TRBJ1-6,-,CASRQQLNSPLHF,TGTGCCAGCCGACAGCAACTCAATTCACCCCTCCACTTT
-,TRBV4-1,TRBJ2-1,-,CASSQRRAGNEQFF,TGCGCCAGCAGCCAAAGACGGGCGGGCAATGAGCAGTTCTTC
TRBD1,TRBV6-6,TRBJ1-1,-,CASRPNRQGMNTEAFF,TGTGCCAGCAGACCTAATCGACAGGGGATGAACACTGAAGCTTTCTTT
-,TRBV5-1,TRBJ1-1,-,CASSPGHRSEAFF,TGCGCCAGCAGCCCGGGACACCGCTCTGAAGCTTTCTTT
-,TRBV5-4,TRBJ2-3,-,CASSPPRNLSRDTQYF,TGTGCCAGCAGCCCTCCCAGGAACCTTTCACGAGATACGCAGTATTTT
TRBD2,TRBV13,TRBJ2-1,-,CASSAAGGHRNEQFF,TGTGCCAGCAGCGCTGCGGGAGGGCATAGGAATGAGCAGTTCTTC
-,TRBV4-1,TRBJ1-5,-,CASSQEPGSQPQHF,TGCGCCAGCAGCCAAGAACCGGGAAGTCAGCCCCAGCATTTT
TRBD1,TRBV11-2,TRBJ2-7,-,CASSRQGYEQYF,TGTGCCAGCAGCCGACAGGGGTACGAGCAGTACTTC
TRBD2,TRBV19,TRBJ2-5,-,CASSPGLAGWETQYF,TGTGCCAGTAGTCCCGGACTAGCGGGATGGGAGACCCAGTACTTC
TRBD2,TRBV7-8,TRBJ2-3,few,CASSSHRAGNTDTQYF,TGTGCCAGCAGCTCCCACAGAGCGGGGAACACAGATACGCAGTATTTT
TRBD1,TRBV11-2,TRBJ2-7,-,CASSLGQGGYEQYF,TGTGCCAGCAGCTTGGGACAGGGGGGTTACGAGCAGTACTTC
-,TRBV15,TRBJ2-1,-,CATALSGLLNEQFF,TGTGCCACCGCTCTCAGCGGGCTCCTCAATGAGCAGTTCTTC
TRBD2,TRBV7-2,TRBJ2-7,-,CASSLAGGPPHEQYF,TGTGCCAGCAGCTTAGCGGGAGGGCCTCCCCACGAGCAGTACTTC
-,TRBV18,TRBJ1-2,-,CASSPVQATKGYTF,TGTGCCAGCTCACCAGTGCAGGCGACGAAAGGCTACACCTTC
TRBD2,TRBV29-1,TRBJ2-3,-,CSVRPGEGSTDTQYF,TGCAGCGTTCGGCCGGGGGAGGGTTCCACAGATACGCAGTATTTT
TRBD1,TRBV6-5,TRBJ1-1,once,CASSGTGVNLFEAFF,TGTGCCAGCAGTGGAACAGGGGTGAATCTCTTTGAAGCTTTCTTT
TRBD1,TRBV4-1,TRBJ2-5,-,CASSRRGQEQETQYF,TGCGCCAGCAGCCGCCGGGGACAGGAGCAAGAGACCCAGTACTTC
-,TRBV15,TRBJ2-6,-,CATRAGGAGANVLTF,TGTGCCACCAGAGCAGGAGGGGCGGGGGCCAACGTCCTGACTTTC
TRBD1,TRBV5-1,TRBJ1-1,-,CASSFGTGATEAFF,TGCGCCAGCAGCTTTGGGACAGGGGCTACTGAAGCTTTCTTT
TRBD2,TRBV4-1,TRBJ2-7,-,CASSRGTSGAYEQYF,TGCGCCAGCAGCCGCGGGACTAGCGGAGCCTACGAGCAGTACTTC
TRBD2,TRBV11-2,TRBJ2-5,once,CASSPSGGAGTQYF,TGTGCCAGCAGCCCAAGCGGGGGGGCTGGGACCCAGTACTTC
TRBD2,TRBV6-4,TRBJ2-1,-,CASSITSGGGYNEQFF,TGTGCCAGCAGTATTACTAGCGGGGGGGGTTACAATGAGCAGTTCTTC
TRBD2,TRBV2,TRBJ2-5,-,CASSEDSLAGREETQYF,TGTGCCAGCAGCGAGGATTCGCTAGCGGGAAGGGAGGAGACCCAGTACTTC
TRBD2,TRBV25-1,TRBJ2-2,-,CASSRAGGTGELFF,TGTGCCAGCAGTAGAGCGGGAGGGACCGGGGAGCTGTTTTTT
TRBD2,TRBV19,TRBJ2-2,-,CASSIAGGTPGELFF,TGTGCCAGTAGTATAGCGGGAGGGACCCCCGGGGAGCTGTTTTTT